This T cell receptor beta chain appears in the sequencing data of a study of CD8 T cells in ankylosing spondylitis. Findings and limits, study-wide: Typical of ankylosing spondylitis blood, it appeared, was a TCR beta motif of several highly homologous variants. Earlier authors reported some of these motif variants in reactive arthritis synovial fluid and blood. Within peripheral blood, clones linked to disease were CD8+ and relatively rare.

Making the TCR beta libraries involved quantitative 5'-RACE with molecular barcodes. TCRdb called the 5' RACE reads again in MiXCR, with one record for every CDR3 protein. The repertoire holds about 240,000 distinct CDR3 sequences, with about 9.1% as singletons. There are many counts of this clonotype. Its antigen remains unidentified. The CDR3 runs to 14 residues. Per germline, CDR1 MNHEY and CDR2 SMNVEV (reference sequence). Trimming left V 6 bases short and J 1 base short, with 12 bases between. Sequencing used blood, either unsorted or a sorted T cell fraction (not recorded which). This sequence was found in a male donor with ankylosing spondylitis or in good health (not recorded which). The chain is built from TRBV27 and TRBJ1-1, with D unresolved. Here the CDR3 reads CASRGRWANTEAFF. The CDR3 bases are TGTGCCAGCAGAGGACGGTGGGCGAACACTGAAGCTTTCTTT.